The 10 T cell receptor beta chains listed next were all sequenced from one sample in a study of CD8 T cells in ankylosing spondylitis. TCRdb independently ran MiXCR on the 5' RACE reads; one entry per CDR3 protein. This repertoire shows about 240,000 distinct CDR3 sequences, roughly 8.2% found once; its top ten account for 4.8%. The sequenced material came from blood, either unsorted or a sorted T cell fraction (not recorded which). These receptors were taken from a female donor with ankylosing spondylitis or in good health (not recorded which).

This clonotype showed up many times. The CDR3 loop is CASSQENDLVYGYTF. CDR3 bases: TGCGCCAGCAGCCAAGAGAACGACCTTGTCTATGGCTACACCTTC. V gene TRBV4-3 combines with J gene TRBJ1-2; D remains ambiguous. CDR3 length: 15 residues. Germline loops: CDR1 LGHNA, CDR2 YSLEER. V lost 0 bases, J lost 4 bases, and 12 bases lay in between.

This clonotype has ten or more counts. The chain joins TRBV4-3 to TRBJ1-3; D uncertain. This CDR3 has 12 amino acids. Germline lookup yields CDR1 LGHNA and CDR2 YSLEER. V lost 0 bases, J lost 4 bases, and 1 base lay in between. CDR3 bases: TGCGCCAGCAGCCAAGAGGGAAACACCATATATTTT. The encoded protein is CASSQEGNTIYF.

Ten or more counts support this clonotype. V usage is TRBV7-9 and J usage is TRBJ2-7; possibly TRBD1 for D (5 bases). The ends were cut back, 5 bases at V and 3 bases at J, with 14 bases in the middle. This CDR3 is 14 amino acids long. Germline CDR1 reads SEHNR; CDR2 reads FQNEAQ (reference sequence). CDR3 sequence reads: CASSPRDTDYEQYF. In DNA form, the CDR3 reads TGTGCCAGCAGCCCCAGGGATACAGACTACGAGCAGTACTTC. Variable domain in full (rest from reference TRBV7-9 and TRBJ2-7): DTGVSQNPRHKITKRGQNVTFRCDPISEHNRLYWYRQTLGQGPEFLTYFQNEAQLEKSRLLSDRFSAERPKGSFSTLEIQRTEQGDSAMYLCASSPRDTDYEQYFGPGTRLTVT.

The sample holds many counts of this clonotype. The V gene is TRBV5-1, the J gene TRBJ2-1; no reliable D call. The CDR3 consists of 18 residues. Trimming shortened V by 5 bases and J by 7 bases, and 28 bases separated the two germline ends. The germline V gene has CDR1 SGHRS and CDR2 YFSETQ. CDR3 nucleotides: TGCGCCAGCAGGGCCCCCCCCCCGAGTTCCGGCAATACGAATGAGCAGTTCTTC. Its translation is CASRAPPPSSGNTNEQFF.

Only a few counts were recorded for this clonotype. This chain uses TRBV7-8 with TRBJ2-7; 9 nucleotides line up with TRBD1. Germline V gene data show CDR1 as SGHVS and CDR2 as FQNEAQ. This CDR3 is built from 16 residues. The ends lost 1 base at V and 7 bases at J; junction bases unmatched: 11. CDR3 DNA: TGTGCCAGCAGCTTAGTCCCGGGACAGGGTATGTGGGAGCAGTACTTC. This sequence encodes CASSLVPGQGMWEQYF.

This clonotype occurred a few times. The gene calls are TRBV11-1 and TRBJ2-1; 16 positions match TRBD2. With V trimmed by 4 bases and J by 8 bases, 11 bases remained unmatched. The CDR3 totals 18 residues. CDR1 is SGHAT and CDR2 is FQDESV in the germline V gene (reference sequence). The CDR3 region has the DNA TGTGCCAGCAGCTACCGTCCCGGGACTAGCGGGAGGGCCCATGAGCAGTTCTTC. Its protein is CASSYRPGTSGRAHEQFF.

This clonotype has a count of ten or more. V and J are TRBV20-1 and TRBJ2-5; D might be TRBD2 (5 bases). CDR1 and CDR2 (germline): DFQATT, SNEGSKA (reference sequence). CDR3 size: 14 residues. Trimming pared 1 base from V and 1 base from J, leaving 10 bases between. The CDR3 region has the DNA TGCAGTGCTAGAGGAGGAGGCCCCCAAGAGACCCAGTACTTC. Protein sequence: CSARGGGPQETQYF.

There are a few counts of this clonotype. This chain joins TRBV3-1 and TRBJ2-7, with 7 bases identical to TRBD1. Germline assignment: CDR1 LGHDT and CDR2 YNNKEL (reference sequence). V dropped 4 bases and J dropped 5; count of bases not matched to a gene: 11. CDR3 length: 15 amino acids. CDR3 bases: TGTGCCAGCAGCCCTGGGACAGTCCTTTATAACGAGCAGTACTTC. Translated, it gives CASSPGTVLYNEQYF.

On this clonotype: Possible read error: a much larger clone is one base away. This chain connects TRBV5-8 to TRBJ1-5; D remains unclear. CDR3 length equals 14 residues. The V end was cut by 1 base, the J end by 9 bases, with 14 bases between. Germline V gene sequence: CDR1 SGHTS, CDR2 YDEGEE. CDR3 sequence: CASSLSGKGRPQHF. In DNA, the CDR3 is TGTGCCAGCAGCTTGTCTGGGAAAGGTCGGCCCCAGCATTTT.

This clonotype came up many times. The chain joins TRBV6-1 to TRBJ1-3, with D unresolved. Germline CDR1 MNHNS, CDR2 SASEGT. The CDR3 contains 14 residues. V was pared by 7 bases and J by 0 bases, with 10 bases between. CDR3 in amino acids: CASNPGNSGNTIYF. For the CDR3, the DNA is TGTGCCAGCAATCCGGGAAACTCTGGAAACACCATATATTTT.